These 27 T cell receptor beta chains came from one sample sequenced in a study of CD8 T cells in ankylosing spondylitis. TCRdb passed the 5' RACE reads through MiXCR, listing each CDR3 protein once. The sample shows around 490,000 distinct CDR3 sequences, roughly 5.3% of them seen only once. No antigens are known for them. Study-wide results and caveats: Seemingly characteristic of ankylosing spondylitis blood was a TCR beta motif consisting of about 8 highly homologous variants.

The source material was blood, either unsorted or a sorted T cell fraction (not recorded which). The receptors shown here come from a male donor with ankylosing spondylitis.

This clonotype was counted at least ten times. The V and J genes are TRBV7-9 and TRBJ2-3; D is undetermined. V was clipped by 3 bases and J by 8 bases, with 15 bases between them. Germline V lookup: CDR1 SEHNR, CDR2 FQNEAQ (reference sequence). This CDR3 is 14 amino acids long. CDR3 sequence: CASSLVLGMATQYF. CDR3 DNA sequence: TGTGCCAGCAGCTTGGTGCTCGGTATGGCTACGCAGTATTTT.

The table lists this clonotype with a few counts. The chain employs TRBV12-3 or TRBV12-4 and TRBJ2-1, with D possibly TRBD2 on 6 matching bases. The CDR3 loop spans 12 amino acids. Trimming took 6 bases from V and 9 from J, leaving 12 bases between them. CDR3 sequence (DNA): TGTGCCAGCAGCCGCGCGGGGTTTGAGCAGTTCTTC. It codes for CASSRAGFEQFF.

This clonotype has at least ten counts. CDR3 DNA sequence: TGCGCCAGCAGCTTGGAACCCAGAAGTGGCTACACCTTC. It yields the protein CASSLEPRSGYTF. This chain connects TRBV5-1 to TRBJ1-2; D call uncertain. Between the trimmed V and J ends, which lost 0 bases and 7 bases, there was a span of 10 bases. The CDR3 loop spans 13 amino acids. Germline loops: CDR1 SGHRS, CDR2 YFSETQ.

This clonotype was seen repeatedly, ten times or more. The rearrangement links TRBV7-6 to TRBJ2-5; D is unclear. The CDR3 has 15 residues. Germline CDR1 reads SGHVS; CDR2 reads FNYEAQ. Trimming removed 4 bases at V and 4 bases at J, with 16 bases between. CDR3 sequence (DNA): TGTGCCAGCAGCTCGCCTGGGCAGCGCCGAGAGACCCAGTACTTC. Its protein product is CASSSPGQRRETQYF.

This clonotype was recorded many times. This sequence joins TRBV6-2 or TRBV6-3 and TRBJ1-5; D gene ambiguous. Germline V gene lookup returns CDR1 MNHEY and CDR2 SVGEGT. The CDR3 covers 13 residues. V lost 5 bases to trimming and J lost 5 bases, with 10 bases between them. In DNA form, the CDR3 reads TGTGCCAGCAGTGGAGAGTCCCATCAGCCCCAGCATTTT. Protein sequence: CASSGESHQPQHF.

This clonotype was recorded at least ten times. The gene calls are TRBV7-2 and TRBJ2-1, with D maybe TRBD2 (5 bases). The CDR3 is 16 residues long. The V end lost 4 bases, the J end lost 0 bases, and 13 bases lay between the germline ends. Per the germline V gene, CDR1 is SGHTA and CDR2 is FQGNSA. CDR3: CASSYGAVYSYNEQFF. Written as DNA, the CDR3 is TGTGCCAGCAGCTACGGAGCGGTATACTCCTACAATGAGCAGTTCTTC.

In its sample, this clonotype was seen many times. The V gene is TRBV12-3 or TRBV12-4, the J gene TRBJ2-3, with D maybe TRBD2 (5 bases). CDR3 length equals 15 residues. Trimming pared 6 bases from V and 0 bases from J, leaving 13 bases between. The CDR3 DNA sequence: TGTGCCAGCAGGGGCGGGTCTTCTAGCACAGATACGCAGTATTTT. Encoded protein: CASRGGSSSTDTQYF.

This clonotype has just a few counts. The chain recombines TRBV24-1 with TRBJ2-3, with D possibly matching TRBD2 (5 bases). Germline loops: CDR1 KGHDR, CDR2 SFDVKD. The CDR3 is made up of 14 amino acids. V was shortened by 2 bases and J by 5 bases, with 10 bases between the two germline ends. The CDR3 DNA sequence: TGTGCCACCAGTGATTACCTAGAGGGAGATACGCAGTATTTT. Translating gives CATSDYLEGDTQYF.

This clonotype appeared many times. The CDR3 region is CSVVGHRYQETQYF. As DNA, the CDR3 is TGCAGCGTTGTAGGTCACAGGTACCAAGAGACCCAGTACTTC. The chain carries TRBV29-1 and TRBJ2-5, with a weak D call TRBD1 (5 bases). With 4 bases removed from V and 0 bases from J, the gap between germline ends came to 12 bases. This CDR3 is 14 amino acids long. Germline CDR1 SQVTM, CDR2 ANQGSEA.

This clonotype was detected ten times or more. The J gene is TRBJ2-3, the V gene TRBV18; 7 bases fit TRBD2. The germline CDR1 and CDR2 sequences are KGHSH and LQKENI. The CDR3 spans 15 residues. V shed 8 bases, J shed 1 base, and the junction held 9 bases outside the gene matches. Here the CDR3 DNA reads TGTGCCAGCCTCCAACTCCTAGCGGGCACAGATACGCAGTATTTT. Its translation: CASLQLLAGTDTQYF.

This clonotype was recorded at least ten times. The chain employs TRBV20-1 and TRBJ2-1, with 12 bases fitting TRBD2. Germline V lookup: CDR1 DFQATT, CDR2 SNEGSKA (reference sequence). V gave up 4 bases and J gave up 4 bases; unmatched junction bases: 11. The CDR3 spans 17 residues. As DNA, the CDR3 is TGCAGTGCTATGGGGCTAGCGGGAGGGGGGGTGTACAATGAGCAGTTCTTC. Residues: CSAMGLAGGGVYNEQFF.

This clonotype has at least ten counts. The chain recombines TRBV28 with TRBJ2-3; weak D call: TRBD2 (5 bases). With 4 bases removed from V and 2 bases from J, the gap between germline ends came to 10 bases. This CDR3 is 14 amino acids long. CDR1 MDHEN and CDR2 SYDVKM come from the germline V gene. The CDR3 region has the DNA TGTGCCAGCAGTTGGACTGCGTACACAGATACGCAGTATTTT. Its protein product is CASSWTAYTDTQYF.

This clonotype was detected a few times. V gene TRBV5-1 combines with J gene TRBJ1-2; D not resolved. The CDR3 is made up of 13 amino acids. CDR1 SGHRS and CDR2 YFSETQ come from the germline V gene. V was shortened by 6 bases and J by 4 bases, with 13 bases between the two germline ends. The CDR3 region is CASTFEGTYGYTF. CDR3 nucleotides: TGCGCCAGCACCTTTGAGGGTACCTATGGCTACACCTTC.

This clonotype was picked up many times. The chain carries TRBV4-2 and TRBJ2-7, with D possibly TRBD1 on 5 matching bases. The CDR3 contains 13 residues. Germline lookup yields CDR1 LGHNA and CDR2 YNFKEQ. V dropped 6 bases and J dropped 3 bases, with 12 bases sitting between them. CDR3 residues: CASSLSTGYEQYF. The CDR3 DNA is TGTGCCAGCAGTCTGAGTACAGGCTACGAGCAGTACTTC.

This clonotype was detected many times. This chain joins TRBV20-1 and TRBJ1-2; 8 positions match TRBD1. The CDR3 loop spans 13 amino acids. The germline V gene has CDR1 DFQATT and CDR2 SNEGSKA (reference sequence). The CDR3 sequence is CRAKSGTGYGYTF. CDR3 in DNA: TGCAGGGCAAAGTCGGGGACAGGATATGGCTACACCTTC.

This clonotype was observed many times. V and J are TRBV5-6 and TRBJ2-1; 11 bases are shared with TRBD2. CDR1 is SGHDT, CDR2 YYEEEE, per germline. CDR3 size: 17 residues. After removal of 0 bases from V and 5 bases from J, the junction contained 7 bases not matched to a gene. The CDR3: CASSLASASGRHNEQFF. CDR3 coding DNA: TGTGCCAGCAGCTTGGCGTCGGCTAGCGGGAGGCACAATGAGCAGTTCTTC. The whole variable domain, filled in from reference TRBV5-6 and TRBJ2-1, reads DAGVTQSPTHLIKTRGQQVTLRCSPKSGHDTVSWYQQALGQGPQFIFQYYEEEERQRGNFPDRFSGHQFPNYSSELNVNALLLGDSALYLCASSLASASGRHNEQFFGPGTRLTVL.

This clonotype occurred many times. The rearrangement joins TRBV4-1 to TRBJ2-5; D ambiguous. V lost 5 bases, J lost 2 bases, and 21 bases lay in between. Germline CDR1 and CDR2: MGHRA and YSYEKL. The CDR3 totals 17 residues. As DNA, the CDR3 is TGCGCCAGCAGCGTAAGTGGACGGATAGATTCACAAGAGACCCAGTACTTC. This codes for CASSVSGRIDSQETQYF.

This clonotype appeared many times. The chain recombines TRBV28 with TRBJ1-6, with TRBD1 matching over 8 bases. In germline, CDR1 is MDHEN, CDR2 SYDVKM. The CDR3 loop spans 14 amino acids. The trim removed 6 bases at V and 8 bases at J, leaving 6 bases unmatched. CDR3 nucleotide sequence: TGTGCCAGCAGAAGGACAGGGCGGGATTCACCCCTCCACTTT. Translation: CASRRTGRDSPLHF.

In its sample, this clonotype was seen many times. The V and J genes are TRBV4-2 and TRBJ2-5, with TRBD2 as a possible D gene (6 bases). CDR1 and CDR2 (germline): LGHNA, YNFKEQ. V was trimmed by 4 bases and J by 4 bases, leaving 13 bases between them. The CDR3 has 14 residues. CDR3 sequence: CASSPPGGAETQYF. CDR3 DNA: TGTGCCAGCAGCCCGCCTGGAGGGGCAGAGACCCAGTACTTC.

There are many counts of this clonotype. The rearrangement joins TRBV25-1 to TRBJ1-3; D gene unclear. The CDR3 is 11 amino acids. CDR1 and CDR2 (germline): MGHDK, SYGVNS. V lost 11 bases and J lost 3, with 8 bases in between. Written as DNA, the CDR3 is TGTGCCGTTTGGGATGGAAACACCATATATTTT. Translated: CAVWDGNTIYF.

This clonotype was detected ten times or more. This chain connects TRBV20-1 to TRBJ1-1; TRBD1 matches at 7 bases. Germline V gene lookup returns CDR1 DFQATT and CDR2 SNEGSKA (reference sequence). The junction had 3 bases not matched to a gene; V was cut back by 7 bases and J by 1 base. The CDR3 has 12 amino acids. The CDR3 DNA reads TGCAGTGTCTGGACAGGGAACACTGAAGCTTTCTTT. This sequence encodes CSVWTGNTEAFF.

This clonotype showed up many times. V gene TRBV29-1 combines with J gene TRBJ2-1; D is undetermined. The CDR3 covers 15 residues. The germline gives CDR1 SQVTM, CDR2 ANQGSEA. The V end lost 5 bases, the J end lost 9 bases, and 23 bases lay between the germline ends. The CDR3 loop is CSVLRGLTGSGEQFF. The CDR3 nucleotides are TGCAGCGTTCTCCGCGGCTTGACTGGTAGTGGTGAGCAGTTCTTC.

This clonotype was seen many times. The genes are TRBV11-2 and TRBJ2-7; a possible D gene is TRBD2 (5 bases). Per germline, CDR1 SGHAT and CDR2 FQNNGV. The CDR3 has 14 residues. Deletions cut 5 bases from V and 4 bases from J, with 15 bases between. The CDR3 region is CASSAGPFWYEQYF. The CDR3 DNA reads TGTGCCAGCAGCGCGGGCCCCTTCTGGTACGAGCAGTACTTC. Looking up the rest from reference TRBV11-2 and TRBJ2-7 gives the full variable domain: EAGVAQSPRYKIIEKRQSVAFWCNPISGHATLYWYQQILGQGPKLLIQFQNNGVVDDSQLPKDRFSAERLKGVDSTLKIQPAKLEDSAVYLCASSAGPFWYEQYFGPGTRLTVT.

This clonotype has at least ten counts. This rearrangement joins TRBV7-2 to TRBJ2-5; 9 positions agree with TRBD2. The germline V gene has CDR1 SGHTA and CDR2 FQGNSA. V shed 5 bases and J 7 bases; nucleotides not matched to a gene: 11. There are 15 residues in the CDR3. The CDR3 sequence is CASSPRREGWATQYF. The CDR3 bases are TGTGCCAGCAGCCCAAGGCGGGAGGGGTGGGCGACCCAGTACTTC.

The table lists this clonotype with a few counts. J is TRBJ2-3 and V is TRBV7-9; TRBD2 might be the D (6 bases). Between the trimmed V and J ends, which lost 4 bases and 6 bases, there was a span of 11 bases. The CDR3 covers 13 residues. From germline, CDR1 is SEHNR and CDR2 FQNEAQ (reference sequence). The CDR3 nucleotides read TGTGCCAGCAGCTCCATTGGGGGGGATACGCAGTATTTT. Encoded protein: CASSSIGGDTQYF.

This clonotype was recorded at least ten times. J is TRBJ1-4 and V is TRBV6-2 or TRBV6-3; D might be TRBD1 (6 bases). V shed 5 bases and J shed 2 bases, with 12 bases lying between them. The CDR3 is 15 amino acids. CDR1 is MNHEY and CDR2 is SVGEGT in the germline V gene. As DNA, the CDR3 is TGTGCCAGCAGTACGTTGGGGGCGACTAATGAAAAACTGTTTTTT. Translating gives CASSTLGATNEKLFF.

This clonotype was counted ten times or more. The chain combines TRBV5-1 with TRBJ2-5, with a weak D call TRBD2 (8 bases). The V and J ends lost 1 base and 5 bases respectively, with 21 bases between them. Germline CDR1 reads SGHRS; CDR2 reads YFSETQ. There are 17 residues in the CDR3. The CDR3 loop is CASSLSTGTRGLETQYF. Here the CDR3 DNA reads TGCGCCAGCAGCTTGAGTACCGGGACTAGGGGGCTGGAGACCCAGTACTTC.